Following are 6 T cell receptor beta chains from one sample sequenced in a study of patients and donors after allogeneic stem cell transplantation. TCRdb ran MiXCR on the RT-PCR reads and lists one entry per CDR3 protein. Among 920,000 or so distinct CDR3 sequences listed, approximately 18% were seen once. The sequenced sample consisted of blood, either unsorted or a sorted T cell fraction (not recorded which). Source of these receptors: a human donor who was either an allogeneic HSCT recipient or a stem cell or donor lymphocyte infusion donor (not recorded which). It is not recorded whose cells these are; they may come from a transplant donor.

The sample holds a few counts of this clonotype. The genes are TRBV6-4 and TRBJ2-3, with D possibly TRBD1 on 6 matching bases. Germline assignment: CDR1 MRHNA and CDR2 SNTAGT. This CDR3 has 13 residues. The V and J ends lost 6 bases and 8 bases respectively, with 15 bases between them. As DNA, the CDR3 is TGTGCCAGCAGCGAGACACAGGGCAGTACGCAGTATTTT. The encoded protein is CASSETQGSTQYF.

The CDR3, as DNA: TGCGCCAGCAGCTCTAGGGACAGCATAAAGATCGGGGCTCGAAACACCGGGGAGCTGTTTTTT. Translating gives CASSSRDSIKIGARNTGELFF. V and J are TRBV5-1 and TRBJ2-2; 7 bases fit TRBD1. The CDR3 runs to 21 residues. V was pared by 3 bases and J by 2 bases, with 22 bases of the junction left unmatched. In germline, CDR1 is SGHRS, CDR2 YFSETQ.

The chain combines TRBV2 with TRBJ1-2; D call uncertain. Trimming removed 8 bases at V and 3 bases at J, with 16 bases between. The CDR3 runs 14 residues. From germline, CDR1 is SNHLY and CDR2 FYNNEI. The CDR3 region is CASRKGFRYYGYTF. The CDR3, as DNA: TGTGCCAGCCGCAAGGGATTCAGATACTATGGCTACACCTTC.

This clonotype was counted a few times. The chain is built from TRBV12-3 or TRBV12-4 and TRBJ2-3; D gene ambiguous. CDR3 length: 15 amino acids. The V end was cut by 6 bases, the J end by 3 bases, with 16 bases between. This chain's CDR3 is CASRVSVVTTDTQYF. The CDR3 coding sequence is TGTGCCAGCAGAGTCAGTGTCGTTACGACAGATACGCAGTATTTT.

The chain combines TRBV25-1 with TRBJ1-1; no definite D call. This CDR3 is built from 15 residues. CDR1 and CDR2 (germline): MGHDK, SYGVNS. V dropped 3 bases and J dropped 8 bases, with 19 bases sitting between them. CDR3 amino acids: CASSDLGSLRSEAFF. As DNA, the CDR3 is TGTGCCAGCAGTGACCTTGGCAGCCTAAGGTCAGAAGCTTTCTTT.

V gene TRBV6-2 or TRBV6-3 combines with J gene TRBJ1-2; possible D gene TRBD1, 6 bases. The CDR3 extends over 16 amino acids. Germline lookup yields CDR1 MNHEY and CDR2 SVGEGT. V was pared by 0 bases and J by 4 bases, with 15 bases between. The CDR3 sequence is CASSYSYRAFTYGYTF. CDR3 in DNA: TGTGCCAGCAGTTACTCATACAGGGCATTTACCTATGGCTACACCTTC.